The next 23 T cell receptor beta chains were all read from a single sample in a study of blood T cells in healthy people across ages. Then a second PCR, running roughly 6 to 11 cycles, was carried out with a sample-barcoded 5' primer and a J-beta primer mix. TCRdb called the 5' RACE reads again in MiXCR, with one record for every CDR3 protein. Seen here are about 900,000 distinct CDR3 sequences, 60% to 80% observed once, and the top ten hold roughly 25%. Source material: blood. The source is a man aged 25-45 years in good health.

V is TRBV6-2 or TRBV6-3 and J is TRBJ2-5; D possibly corresponds to TRBD1 (6 bases). Germline V CDR1 and CDR2: MNHEY, SVGEGT. CDR3 length equals 15 residues. V was cut by 2 bases and J by 5 bases, with 15 bases left in between. CDR3 in amino acids: CASSYGTPYEETQYF. The CDR3 DNA reads as TGTGCCAGCAGTTACGGGACACCCTACGAGGAGACCCAGTACTTC.

V gene TRBV9 combines with J gene TRBJ2-7, with TRBD2 matching over 12 bases. The CDR3 extends over 17 amino acids. After removal of 0 bases from V and 0 bases from J, the junction contained 4 bases not matched to a gene. Germline-derived CDR1 and CDR2 are SGDLS and YYNGEE. The CDR3, as DNA: TGTGCCAGCAGCGTAGGGGCACTAGCGGGGGGCTCCTACGAGCAGTACTTC. Translating gives CASSVGALAGGSYEQYF.

CDR3 sequence (DNA): TGCAGTGCTAGATCCTTAGGAGGGTGGGTCAACTATGGCTACACCTTC. This gives the protein CSARSLGGWVNYGYTF. The rearrangement links TRBV20-1 to TRBJ1-2; the D is unclear. CDR1 and CDR2 (germline): DFQATT, SNEGSKA (reference sequence). This CDR3 is built from 16 residues. With 2 bases removed from V and 2 bases from J, the gap between germline ends came to 18 bases.

This clonotype was seen once. The V and J genes are TRBV5-1 and TRBJ2-5, with 12 bases matching TRBD2. After removal of 4 bases from V and 2 bases from J, the junction contained 6 bases not matched to a gene. This CDR3 has 16 amino acids. Looked up from germline, CDR1 is SGHRS and CDR2 is YFSETQ. Here the CDR3 reads CASSATSGGHQETQYF. In DNA form, the CDR3 reads TGCGCCAGCAGCGCGACTAGCGGGGGCCATCAAGAGACCCAGTACTTC.

The J gene is TRBJ1-4, the V gene TRBV6-6, with TRBD1 matching 10 bases. After removal of 7 bases from V and 8 bases from J, the junction contained 7 bases not matched to a gene. The CDR3 totals 14 residues. Germline CDR1 and CDR2: MNHNY and SVGAGI (reference sequence). In DNA form, the CDR3 reads TGTGCCAGCACCCCGGGACAGGGGACAGAAAAACTGTTTTTT. Amino acid sequence: CASTPGQGTEKLFF.

The table lists this clonotype with a few counts. The V and J genes are TRBV7-2 and TRBJ2-3; D possibly corresponds to TRBD1 (6 bases). CDR1 SGHTA and CDR2 FQGNSA come from the germline V gene. Trimming removed 3 bases at V and 2 bases at J, with 9 bases between. This CDR3 has 14 residues. The CDR3 region is CASSFGQYTDTQYF. CDR3 bases: TGTGCCAGCAGCTTTGGACAGTACACAGATACGCAGTATTTT.

In its sample, this clonotype was seen a few times. This chain joins TRBV10-3 and TRBJ2-5; D is possibly TRBD2 (5 bases). Germline V lookup: CDR1 ENHRY, CDR2 SYGVKD. Trimming cost V 2 bases and J 5 bases, with 9 bases left between them. This CDR3 is 13 amino acids long. As DNA, the CDR3 is TGTGCCATCAGTGAGGAGGGAATGGAGACCCAGTACTTC. It is translated as CAISEEGMETQYF.

The chain links TRBV7-2 to TRBJ2-7; D is unresolved. The V end was cut by 1 base, the J end by 2 bases, with 9 bases between. This CDR3 has 14 residues. Germline lookup yields CDR1 SGHTA and CDR2 FQGNSA. This CDR3 is CASSLVVGPYEQYF. In nucleotides, the CDR3 is TGTGCCAGCAGCTTAGTAGTGGGCCCCTACGAGCAGTACTTC.

V is TRBV7-9 and J is TRBJ2-1; weak D call: TRBD2 (7 bases). The CDR3 is 15 residues long. Germline V gene sequence: CDR1 SEHNR, CDR2 FQNEAQ (reference sequence). Trimming shortened V by 2 bases and J by 7 bases, and 15 bases separated the two germline ends. The chain's CDR3 is CASSLLGGLGNEQFF. DNA for the CDR3: TGTGCCAGCAGCTTACTGGGGGGGCTAGGGAATGAGCAGTTCTTC.

V is TRBV30 and J is TRBJ1-6; possible D gene TRBD1, 6 bases. CDR3 size: 13 residues. Germline V gene sequence: CDR1 GTSNPN, CDR2 SVGIG (reference sequence). Trimming removed 4 bases at V and 10 bases at J, with 14 bases between. CDR3 in amino acids: CAWKQQGDSPLHF. The CDR3 nucleotides read TGTGCCTGGAAGCAACAGGGTGACTCACCCCTCCACTTT.

Comment on this clonotype: At one end, the junction sequence differs from germline, possibly due to a read error. The chain combines TRBV27 with TRBJ2-1, with D uncertain. The CDR3 length is 13 residues. The germline V gene encodes CDR1 MNHEY and CDR2 SMNVEV (reference sequence). This CDR3 is CASSFSSYNGQFF. In DNA form, the CDR3 reads TGTGCCAGCAGTTTTAGCTCCTACAATGGGCAGTTCTTC.

This clonotype was observed a handful of times. V and J are TRBV6-6 and TRBJ2-3; 9 bases align to TRBD1. Unmatched junction bases numbered 10, after V lost 10 bases and J lost 5 bases. The germline V gene encodes CDR1 MNHNY and CDR2 SVGAGI (reference sequence). This CDR3 region has 14 residues. The CDR3 coding sequence is TGTGCCACCCTCCTCGGACAGGGGAGAGATACGCAGTATTTT. This translates into CATLLGQGRDTQYF.

J is TRBJ1-2 and V is TRBV29-1; D remains unclear. CDR1 is SQVTM and CDR2 is ANQGSEA in the germline V gene. This CDR3 is built from 15 residues. The V end lost 0 bases, the J end lost 5 bases, and 16 bases lay between the germline ends. The CDR3 bases are TGCAGCGTTGAAGATCATTCGAGGTCAGTTTATGGCTACACCTTC. Protein: CSVEDHSRSVYGYTF.

The rearrangement links TRBV27 to TRBJ2-3; the D call may be TRBD1 or TRBD2 (6 bases each). There are 17 residues in the CDR3. Germline-derived CDR1 and CDR2 are MNHEY and SMNVEV (reference sequence). Between the trimmed V and J ends, which lost 6 bases and 1 base, there was a span of 20 bases. The CDR3, as DNA: TGTGCCAGCAGGATGACGGGGGCCCCGGTCCGCACAGATACGCAGTATTTT. It is translated as CASRMTGAPVRTDTQYF.

Only a few counts were recorded for this clonotype. The CDR3 loop is CASSLGQGVNYGYTF. The CDR3 nucleotides are TGCGCCAGCAGCTTGGGACAGGGTGTAAACTATGGCTACACCTTC. The rearrangement joins TRBV5-1 to TRBJ1-2, with TRBD1 identical over 7 bases. J gave up 2 bases and V 0 bases, and 4 bases lay outside the gene matches. The V gene's germline CDR1 is SGHRS and CDR2 YFSETQ. This CDR3 is built from 15 residues.

CDR3 loop: CASAQEGGSYNEQFF. The CDR3 DNA sequence: TGCGCCAGCGCCCAAGAGGGGGGCTCCTACAATGAGCAGTTCTTC. The chain uses TRBV10-2 and TRBJ2-1; D may be TRBD1 or TRBD2 (6 bases each). V was trimmed by 8 bases and J by 0 bases, leaving 14 bases between them. From germline, CDR1 is WSHSY and CDR2 SAAADI. The CDR3 consists of 15 residues.

This chain connects TRBV6-1 to TRBJ2-1; 8 positions match TRBD1. Losses at the gene ends were 6 bases for V and 5 bases for J; bases not matched to a gene: 6. The germline CDR1 and CDR2 sequences are MNHNS and SASEGT. CDR3 size: 14 residues. The CDR3, as DNA: TGTGCCAGCAGGCCGGGACAGGTCAACAATGAGCAGTTCTTC. Translated, it gives CASRPGQVNNEQFF.

The chain carries TRBV7-3 and TRBJ2-1, with no clear D. V dropped 5 bases and J dropped 5 bases, with 10 bases sitting between them. The germline CDR1 and CDR2 sequences are SGHTA and FQGTGA. The CDR3 totals 13 residues. In DNA form, the CDR3 reads TGTGCCAGCAGCCACGGTAGGGACAATGAGCAGTTCTTC. Translated: CASSHGRDNEQFF.

For this clonotype: A read error may produce the germline difference seen at one junction end. The chain recombines TRBV10-3 with TRBJ2-3; D call uncertain. The CDR3 runs to 12 residues. In germline, CDR1 is ENHRY, CDR2 SYGVKD. This CDR3 is CAIGETADTQYF. Here the CDR3 DNA reads TGTGCCATCGGTGAAACAGCAGATACGCAGTATTTT.

The chain is built from TRBV29-1 and TRBJ1-1, with 11 bases lining up with TRBD1. Trimming took 5 bases from V and 1 from J; bases not matched to a gene: 9. This CDR3 is 16 amino acids long. Germline loops: CDR1 SQVTM, CDR2 ANQGSEA. The DNA of the CDR3 is TGCAGCGTTCGAGGGGGACAGGGGGTTTCGAACACTGAAGCTTTCTTT. It encodes CSVRGGQGVSNTEAFF.

V is TRBV7-2 and J is TRBJ2-1; tentative D call: TRBD1 (6 bases). CDR3 length: 14 residues. CDR1 and CDR2 from the germline V gene are SGHTA and FQGNSA. The V gene lost 1 base and the J gene lost 7 bases, with 11 bases spanning the gap. The CDR3 sequence: CASSLGWGPNEQFF. CDR3 in DNA: TGTGCCAGCAGCTTAGGGTGGGGGCCTAATGAGCAGTTCTTC. The complete variable domain, with remaining parts taken from reference TRBV7-2 and TRBJ2-1, reads GAGVSQSPSNKVTEKGKDVELRCDPISGHTALYWYRQSLGQGLEFLIYFQGNSAPDKSGLPSDRFSAERTGGSVSTLTIQRTQQEDSAVYLCASSLGWGPNEQFFGPGTRLTVL.

The chain couples TRBV13 to TRBJ2-1; D may be TRBD2 (6 bases). The CDR3 contains 14 residues. Germline V lookup: CDR1 PRHDT, CDR2 FYEKMQ (reference sequence). Trimming took 0 bases from V and 9 from J, leaving 12 bases between them. The CDR3 DNA follows: TGTGCCAGCAGCTTAGGTTTTTTCGGGAGTGAGCAGTTCTTC. Protein: CASSLGFFGSEQFF.

This clonotype was observed once. V gene TRBV24-1 combines with J gene TRBJ2-3, with TRBD2 identical over 7 bases. Trimming took 1 base from V and 2 from J; bases not matched to a gene: 5. This CDR3 contains 16 residues. Per germline, CDR1 KGHDR and CDR2 SFDVKD. The CDR3 DNA reads as TGTGCCACCAGTGATTTCCCGGGGGGTCTCACAGATACGCAGTATTTT. This codes for CATSDFPGGLTDTQYF.